The 21 T cell receptor beta chains listed next were all sequenced from one sample in a study of shared clonotypes between healthy human individuals. Produced via immunoSEQ multiplex PCR; TCRdb's table is partial and in-frame only. The data show around 1.1 million clones, 70% to 85% seen once. Material for sequencing was memory CD4+ T cells from PBMCs. Subset in this sample: CD45RA-negative fraction. The receptors derive from a man aged 18 to 29 in good health. Some clones in this sample may be carry-over from other donors' samples.

The rearrangement uses TRBV5-8 and TRBJ2-3, with TRBD2 identical over 13 bases. CDR1 is SGHTS and CDR2 is YDEGEE in the germline V gene. V was pared by 3 bases and J by 4 bases, with 2 bases of the junction left unmatched. CDR3 length equals 15 residues. Written as DNA, the CDR3 is TGTGCCAGCAGCTCTGGACTAGCGGGGGCAGATACGCAGTATTTT. It yields the protein CASSSGLAGADTQYF.

This clone was counted only a few times. The rearrangement joins TRBV11-1 to TRBJ2-7; D possibly corresponds to TRBD1 (5 bases). Germline V gene data show CDR1 as SGHAT and CDR2 as FQDESV (reference sequence). CDR3 length equals 14 residues. The ends were cut back, 2 bases at V and 3 bases at J, with 11 bases in the middle. The CDR3 bases are TGTGCCAGCAGCTTACATTCTCAGGGCTACGAGCAGTACTTC. Protein product: CASSLHSQGYEQYF.

This clone came up once. V usage is TRBV2 and J usage is TRBJ2-1; the match to TRBD1 covers 7 bases. V was pared by 7 bases and J by 7 bases, with 13 bases of the junction left unmatched. The CDR3 is 15 amino acids. The germline V gene encodes CDR1 SNHLY and CDR2 FYNNEI. The CDR3 region has the DNA TGTGCCAGCACTCTGATGAAGGGGGCTAGGAATGAGCAGTTCTTC. Encoded protein: CASTLMKGARNEQFF.

Remarks on this clone: Other DNA sequences in the sample encode the same CDR3. The chain links TRBV7-2 to TRBJ2-7; TRBD2 aligns across 14 bases. This CDR3 spans 14 amino acids. Losses at the gene ends were 4 bases for V and 6 bases for J; bases not matched to a gene: 2. CDR1 and CDR2 from the germline V gene are SGHTA and FQGNSA. CDR3 sequence (DNA): TGTGCCAGCAGCTCTGGACTAGCGGGAGGCGAGCAGTACTTC. Translation: CASSSGLAGGEQYF.

This chain uses TRBV11-3 with TRBJ2-1; 8 bases are shared with TRBD1. This CDR3 spans 13 amino acids. Trimming removed 5 bases from V and 10 bases from J; junction bases left unmatched: 7. Per germline, CDR1 SGHNT and CDR2 YENEEA. In DNA form, the CDR3 reads TGTGCCAGCAGCCCCACAGGGGGTAAGGAGCAGTTCTTC. Residues: CASSPTGGKEQFF.

The chain joins TRBV11-2 to TRBJ1-2, with D possibly TRBD1 on 5 matching bases. V was trimmed by 8 bases and J by 2 bases, leaving 9 bases between them. The CDR3 totals 12 residues. Germline CDR1 is SGHAT and CDR2 is FQNNGV. Written as DNA, the CDR3 is TGTGCCAGCTCCAGGGAGAACTATGGCTACACCTTC. Translated, it gives CASSRENYGYTF. Supplemented by reference TRBV11-2 and TRBJ1-2, the full variable domain reads EAGVAQSPRYKIIEKRQSVAFWCNPISGHATLYWYQQILGQGPKLLIQFQNNGVVDDSQLPKDRFSAERLKGVDSTLKIQPAKLEDSAVYLCASSRENYGYTFGSGTRLTVV.

The CDR3 spells CASSLSSGYNEQFF. CDR3 DNA sequence: TGTGCCAGCAGCTTGTCTAGCGGGTACAATGAGCAGTTCTTC. The chain couples TRBV7-9 to TRBJ2-1; 8 bases agree with TRBD2. The germline V gene has CDR1 SEHNR and CDR2 FQNEAQ (reference sequence). J gave up 4 bases and V 3 bases, and 2 bases lay outside the gene matches. This CDR3 is 14 amino acids long.

This clone was counted between two and nine times. This rearrangement joins TRBV2 to TRBJ2-2; D unresolved. The CDR3 length is 14 residues. V was clipped by 7 bases and J by 4 bases, with 13 bases between them. The V gene's germline CDR1 is SNHLY and CDR2 FYNNEI. The CDR3 spells CASTPGPPTGELFF. Here the CDR3 DNA reads TGTGCCAGCACTCCCGGACCCCCCACCGGGGAGCTGTTTTTT.

The chain joins TRBV4-3 to TRBJ2-5; D gene unclear. The CDR3 consists of 14 residues. V lost 0 bases and J 7 bases, leaving 12 bases between the germline ends. Per germline, CDR1 LGHNA and CDR2 YSLEER. The CDR3 protein is CASSQDSELGTQYF. CDR3 nucleotides: TGCGCCAGCAGCCAAGATTCGGAGCTGGGGACCCAGTACTTC.

The chain couples TRBV27 to TRBJ2-7; 10 positions match TRBD2. CDR3 size: 16 residues. V lost 6 bases, J lost 1 base, and 9 bases stayed unmatched. Germline CDR1 MNHEY, CDR2 SMNVEV (reference sequence). CDR3 protein: CASRPRTSGSSYEQYF. CDR3 bases: TGTGCCAGCAGACCACGGACTAGCGGTAGTTCCTACGAGCAGTACTTC.

The chain couples TRBV30 to TRBJ2-1; 8 nucleotides line up with TRBD1. This CDR3 contains 12 residues. Losses at the gene ends were 8 bases for V and 3 bases for J; bases not matched to a gene: 3. Per the germline V gene, CDR1 is GTSNPN and CDR2 is SVGIG (reference sequence). In DNA, the CDR3 is TGTGCCGGCACAGGGGGCTACAATGAGCAGTTCTTC. Encoded protein: CAGTGGYNEQFF.

This clone was detected only a few times. The V call is TRBV16, the J call TRBJ1-2; D might be TRBD1 (5 bases). V was pared by 3 bases and J by 5 bases, with 13 bases between. Germline V gene sequence: CDR1 KGHSY, CDR2 FQNENV. The CDR3 extends over 14 amino acids. The CDR3: CASSHPAGAYGYTF. Here the CDR3 DNA reads TGTGCCAGCAGCCACCCGGCCGGGGCGTATGGCTACACCTTC.

The V call is TRBV15, the J call TRBJ2-7, with D maybe TRBD1 (5 bases). V was clipped by 0 bases and J by 7 bases, with 13 bases between them. The CDR3 covers 14 residues. From germline, CDR1 is LNHNV and CDR2 YYDKDF (reference sequence). CDR3 DNA sequence: TGTGCCACCAGCAGAGAGGTATCAGGGTGGGAGCAGTACTTC. This gives the protein CATSREVSGWEQYF.

This clone was recorded a few times. The V gene is TRBV11-3, the J gene TRBJ2-1; no definite D call. Germline lookup yields CDR1 SGHNT and CDR2 YENEEA. This CDR3 has 11 amino acids. Trimming removed 0 bases from V and 6 bases from J, with 0 bases in between. CDR3 DNA sequence: TGTGCCAGCAGCTTAGACAATGAGCAGTTCTTC. Protein product: CASSLDNEQFF.

The rearrangement links TRBV4-1 to TRBJ2-1; no reliable D call. CDR1 MGHRA and CDR2 YSYEKL come from the germline V gene. The V end lost 4 bases, the J end lost 10 bases, and 17 bases lay between the germline ends. This CDR3 is built from 14 residues. The CDR3 is CASSLTGRVKEQFF. CDR3 nucleotides: TGCGCCAGCAGCCTCACTGGTCGGGTCAAGGAGCAGTTCTTC.

The J gene is TRBJ1-5, the V gene TRBV30; D is perhaps TRBD1 (5 bases). The germline gives CDR1 GTSNPN, CDR2 SVGIG (reference sequence). The CDR3 loop spans 13 amino acids. V gave up 3 bases and J gave up 9 bases, with 15 bases separating them. CDR3 amino acids: CAWSRENGRPQHF. CDR3 DNA: TGTGCCTGGAGCAGGGAGAATGGGAGGCCCCAGCATTTT. Using reference TRBV30 and TRBJ1-5 for the parts outside the CDR3, the full variable domain is SQTIHQWPATLVQPVGSPLSLECTVEGTSNPNLYWYRQAAGRGLQLLFYSVGIGQISSEVPQNLSASRPQDRQFILSSKKLLLSDSGFYLCAWSRENGRPQHFGDGTRLSIL.

This sequence joins TRBV6-5 and TRBJ2-1, with 8 bases identical to TRBD1. This CDR3 has 16 residues. Looked up from germline, CDR1 is MNHEY and CDR2 is SVGAGI. V shed 4 bases and J 8 bases; nucleotides not matched to a gene: 13. The DNA for the CDR3 is TGTGCCAGCAGTTCACGCCGACAGGGGAAACGGGATGAGCAGTTCTTC. Translation gives CASSSRRQGKRDEQFF.

V is TRBV5-8 and J is TRBJ2-1; 7 nucleotides agree with TRBD2. The ends lost 0 bases at V and 15 bases at J; junction bases unmatched: 6. From germline, CDR1 is SGHTS and CDR2 YDEGEE. The CDR3 is 12 residues long. CDR3 in DNA: TGTGCCAGCAGCTTGGTGCGGGGGAGCGGGTTCTTC. Its protein product is CASSLVRGSGFF.

The chain carries TRBV28 and TRBJ2-7; D is perhaps TRBD2 (6 bases). Germline V gene sequence: CDR1 MDHEN, CDR2 SYDVKM. The CDR3 contains 12 residues. Trimming pared 8 bases from V and 3 bases from J, leaving 11 bases between. The CDR3 reads CASRDSNYEQYF. As DNA, the CDR3 is TGTGCCAGCCGGGACTCCAACTACGAGCAGTACTTC.

The gene calls are TRBV5-1 and TRBJ1-5, with D possibly being TRBD1 (5 bases). The CDR3 is 15 amino acids. The ends were cut back, 0 bases at V and 3 bases at J, with 10 bases in the middle. CDR1 SGHRS and CDR2 YFSETQ come from the germline V gene. The CDR3 region is CASSLEDSTNQPQHF. CDR3 nucleotides: TGCGCCAGCAGCTTGGAAGACAGTACCAATCAGCCCCAGCATTTT.

The sample holds a few counts of this clone. The V gene is TRBV27, the J gene TRBJ1-1; D not resolved. The CDR3 extends over 14 amino acids. The germline V gene has CDR1 MNHEY and CDR2 SMNVEV (reference sequence). V was pared by 2 bases and J by 5 bases, with 12 bases between. The CDR3 spells CASSLNRGGTEAFF. CDR3 DNA sequence: TGTGCCAGCAGTTTAAATCGCGGCGGGACTGAAGCTTTCTTT.